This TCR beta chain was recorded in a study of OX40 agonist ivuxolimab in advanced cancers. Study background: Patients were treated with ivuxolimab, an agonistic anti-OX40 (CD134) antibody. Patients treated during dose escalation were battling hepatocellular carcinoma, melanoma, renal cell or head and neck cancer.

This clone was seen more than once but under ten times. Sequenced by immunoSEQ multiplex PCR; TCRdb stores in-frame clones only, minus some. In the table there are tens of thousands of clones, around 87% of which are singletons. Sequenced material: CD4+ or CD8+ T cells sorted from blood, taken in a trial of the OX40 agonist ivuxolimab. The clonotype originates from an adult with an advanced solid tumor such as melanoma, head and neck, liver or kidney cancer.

For the CDR3, the DNA is TGCAGTCGACAGAAGAACACTGAAGCTTTCTTT. It is translated as CSRQKNTEAFF. The V and J genes are TRBV20-1 and TRBJ1-1; the D gene is possibly TRBD1 (5 bases). V dropped 8 bases and J dropped 1 base, with 8 bases sitting between them. The CDR3 spans 11 residues. In germline, CDR1 is DFQATT, CDR2 SNEGSKA (reference sequence).